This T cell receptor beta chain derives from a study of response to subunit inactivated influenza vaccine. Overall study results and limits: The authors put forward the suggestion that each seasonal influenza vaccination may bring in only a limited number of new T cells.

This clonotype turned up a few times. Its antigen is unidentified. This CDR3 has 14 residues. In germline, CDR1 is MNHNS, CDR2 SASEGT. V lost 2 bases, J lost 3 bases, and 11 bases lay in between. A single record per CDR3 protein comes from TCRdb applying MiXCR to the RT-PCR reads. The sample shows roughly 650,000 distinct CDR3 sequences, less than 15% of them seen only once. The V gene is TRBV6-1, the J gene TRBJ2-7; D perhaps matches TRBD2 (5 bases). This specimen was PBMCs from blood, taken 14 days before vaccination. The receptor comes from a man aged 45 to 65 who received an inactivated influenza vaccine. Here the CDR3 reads CASSESGTGYEQYF. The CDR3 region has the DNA TGTGCCAGCAGTGAATCGGGAACGGGCTACGAGCAGTACTTC.